These 5 T cell receptor beta chains were sequenced from one sample in a study of blood T cell repertoires in COVID-19 (dated by TCRdb to about 2020). Library prep was done by the immunoSEQ multiplex PCR assay. TCRdb obtained this table from immuneACCESS and retained in-frame rearrangements with V and J assigned. These tables miss some clones; where compared with another copy, unresolved V genes account for less than half of the shortfall, and the remainder is unexplained. Recorded for this sample are 85,000 to 90,000 clones; about nine tenths of them occurred a single time. Of the sample, more than 1% falls within the top ten clones. The specimen sequenced was peripheral blood. The receptor source for this set is a human donor in a cohort sampled during active COVID-19.

This chain joins TRBV28 and TRBJ2-7; a possible D gene is TRBD1 (6 bases). Looked up from germline, CDR1 is MDHEN and CDR2 is SYDVKM. The CDR3 covers 15 residues. Trimming left V 8 bases short and J 3 bases short, with 20 bases between. CDR3 DNA sequence: TGTGCCAGCCCACCACCAGGGACACCCTTCTACGAGCAGTACTTC. It encodes CASPPPGTPFYEQYF.

The CDR3 sequence is CASSQLSGGDQPQHF. In nucleotides, the CDR3 is TGTGCCAGCAGCCAGTTATCAGGGGGCGATCAGCCCCAGCATTTT. The genes are TRBV3-1 (or the pseudogene TRBV3-2) and TRBJ1-5; the match to TRBD1 covers 8 bases. Germline V lookup: CDR1 LGHDT, CDR2 YNNKEL (reference sequence). This CDR3 is built from 15 residues. V was pared by 3 bases and J by 5 bases, with 6 bases of the junction left unmatched.

This rearrangement joins TRBV4-2 to TRBJ2-5; 15 nucleotides agree with TRBD2. V trimming: 3 bases; J trimming: 1 base; junction bases outside the gene matches: 3. The CDR3 extends over 17 amino acids. Germline CDR1 reads LGHNA; CDR2 reads YNFKEQ. CDR3 in amino acids: CASSQGLAGGPQETQYF. CDR3 DNA: TGTGCCAGCAGCCAGGGACTAGCGGGAGGTCCCCAAGAGACCCAGTACTTC.

The J gene is TRBJ2-7, the V gene TRBV2; 9 nucleotides align to TRBD2. J gave up 9 bases and V 6 bases, and 15 bases lay outside the gene matches. The germline CDR1 and CDR2 sequences are SNHLY and FYNNEI. The CDR3 extends over 15 amino acids. The CDR3 is CASRGTSGLSQGQYF. DNA of the CDR3: TGTGCCAGCAGGGGAACTAGCGGGCTCTCTCAGGGGCAGTACTTC. The full variable domain, rest sourced from reference TRBV2 and TRBJ2-7, is EPEVTQTPSHQVTQMGQEVILRCVPISNHLYFYWYRQILGQKVEFLVSFYNNEISEKSEIFDDQFSVERPDGSNFTLKIRSTKLEDSAMYFCASRGTSGLSQGQYFGPGTRLTVT.

This chain uses TRBV4-2 with TRBJ2-7; 7 bases match TRBD2. The CDR3 is made up of 16 amino acids. Germline CDR1 is LGHNA and CDR2 is YNFKEQ. Losses at the gene ends were 1 base for V and 0 bases for J; bases not matched to a gene: 6. The CDR3 region is CASSQAVGGVSYEQYF. Written as DNA, the CDR3 is TGTGCCAGCAGCCAAGCCGTGGGAGGGGTCTCCTACGAGCAGTACTTC.